These T cell receptor beta chains were read from a single sample in a study of T-cell memory formation after mild COVID-19. A single record per CDR3 protein comes from TCRdb applying MiXCR to the 5' RACE reads. The table has around 510,000 distinct CDR3 sequences, less than 25% seen once. Material for sequencing was PBMCs or a T cell subset sorted from them (not recorded which). Receptor source: an adult woman who had mild COVID-19 (a few samples of this study predate the infection). Cell type and time point are not known. The conserved cysteine and the conserved F or W are not part of the CDR3 here. The order of the fields is J gene, V gene, CDR3 protein.

TRBJ1-2 | TRBV18 | ASSPLGDRLNYGYT
TRBJ2-1 | TRBV20-1 | SATGPSDGYNEQF
TRBJ1-2 | TRBV20-1 | SATGAAEGYT
TRBJ1-6 | TRBV6-6 | ASSYLGQGDSPLH
TRBJ2-7 | TRBV7-8 | ASSQVQGYYEQY
TRBJ1-1 | TRBV9 | ASSGGGANTEAF
TRBJ2-7 | TRBV6-6 | ASSYSSGFYEQY
TRBJ2-5 | TRBV27 | ASSPRGLAGKETQY
TRBJ1-5 | TRBV6-2/TRBV6-3 | ASSYSRGDGNQPQH
TRBJ2-5 | TRBV9 | ASSVDGDTETQY
TRBJ2-1 | TRBV7-9 | ASSFSREPDEQF
TRBJ1-2 | TRBV25-1 | ASANNQPSSGLEGYT
TRBJ2-1 | TRBV27 | ASRSTSGGNEQF
TRBJ2-5 | TRBV7-3 | ASSLRVGLDETQY
TRBJ2-7 | TRBV11-1 | ASSPRGRNEQY
TRBJ1-4 | TRBV15 | ATSPRDTDEKLF
TRBJ1-1 | TRBV4-1 | ASSQDLGRLNTEAF
TRBJ2-4 | TRBV30 | AWSVQGKNIQY
TRBJ2-1 | TRBV28 | ASIPGQGGNEQF
TRBJ1-1 | TRBV5-1 | ASSLQTPNTEAF
TRBJ1-5 | TRBV20-1 | SAFRDNENQPQH
TRBJ2-3 | TRBV4-3 | ASSQGPSLDTQY
TRBJ2-7 | TRBV12-3/TRBV12-4 | ASSPLNEQY
TRBJ1-6 | TRBV5-1 | ASSLASGAGASPLH
TRBJ2-1 | TRBV12-3/TRBV12-4 | ASSSPVAASSYNEQF
TRBJ1-1 | TRBV19 | ASSAPGHPGNTEAF
TRBJ2-1 | TRBV20-1 | SASTTVATNEQF
TRBJ2-1 | TRBV11-3 | ASSSPQGRRSEQF
TRBJ1-1 | TRBV18 | ASSPPDSNTEAF
TRBJ2-1 | TRBV18 | ASSRERNEQF
TRBJ2-1 | TRBV5-1 | ASSREQSYNEQF
TRBJ1-1 | TRBV29-1 | SSVGVMNTEAF
TRBJ2-1 | TRBV20-1 | SARETSVGEQF
TRBJ1-1 | TRBV5-1 | ASSDTGGSTEAF
TRBJ2-2 | TRBV12-5 | ASGLDLRPGELF
TRBJ1-6 | TRBV20-1 | SARTGGNSPLH
TRBJ1-4 | TRBV20-1 | SAPSIQVRTFNEKLF
TRBJ1-5 | TRBV5-1 | ASSLVGGYSNQPQH
TRBJ2-3 | TRBV4-3 | ASSQDRLTDTQY
TRBJ2-3 | TRBV5-1 | ASSYPRTVGADTQY
TRBJ2-5 | TRBV7-6 | ASSLEGQVQETQY
TRBJ2-7 | TRBV20-1 | SAIGRNHEQY
TRBJ2-3 | TRBV5-5 | ASSLDLITQY
TRBJ1-1 | TRBV4-1 | ASSTLMAVMNTEAF
TRBJ2-3 | TRBV12-3/TRBV12-4 | ATLAGLYETDTQY
TRBJ1-5 | TRBV10-3 | AISDRGRGVDQPQH
TRBJ2-7 | TRBV24-1 | ATSDPHSENEQY
TRBJ2-1 | TRBV12-3/TRBV12-4 | ASSFVSANNEQF
TRBJ2-3 | TRBV2 | ASSEGSGRADTQY
TRBJ1-1 | TRBV6-5 | ASSLRGLGSTEAF
TRBJ1-2 | TRBV7-6 | ASSLEYVDRSYGYT
TRBJ2-7 | TRBV6-5 | ASSYRPGSYEQY